This TCR beta chain was identified during a study of T cell responses to AZD1222 COVID-19 vaccine. General observations from the study: Clonal diversity was possibly underestimated; the donors were predominantly white British and more often female.

Clones were sequenced by immunoSEQ multiplex PCR, and TCRdb holds only the in-frame ones, with some missing. The sample lists 200,000 or so clones; 80% to 90% were seen once. V was trimmed by 4 bases and J by 0 bases, leaving 11 bases between them. The CDR3 covers 15 residues. The V gene's germline CDR1 is SGHRS and CDR2 YFSETQ. A note on this clone: Its antigen is unidentified.

The sample was peripheral blood, taken on day 0 of MenACWY control vaccination. The source of this sequence is an adult in good health. The chain uses TRBV5-1 and TRBJ2-1; D is unclear. CDR3 DNA: TGCGCCAGCAGCCCCGGTTATAGCTCCTACAATGAGCAGTTCTTC. Encoded protein: CASSPGYSSYNEQFF.